Shown below are 25 T cell receptor beta chains from a single sample sequenced in a study of lymphopenia after photon versus proton radiotherapy. Data came from immunoSEQ multiplex PCR; TCRdb stores just in-frame clones and leaves some out. Seen here are about 3,800 clones, roughly two thirds observed once, and the top ten hold roughly 54%. The sample here was peripheral blood, taken from a patient treated with proton-based radiotherapy. These receptors all come from a man at least 80 years old with esophageal cancer.

In nucleotides, the CDR3 is TGTGCCGCAGGCCCCGGGACAGGGGACCACGAGCAGTACTTC. It translates to CAAGPGTGDHEQYF. The V and J genes are TRBV6-5 and TRBJ2-7, with 10 bases lining up with TRBD1. The CDR3 has 14 amino acids. Germline V CDR1 and CDR2: MNHEY, SVGAGI. J gave up 5 bases and V 11 bases, and 12 bases lay outside the gene matches.

This rearrangement joins TRBV7-3 to TRBJ1-4; D remains ambiguous. Per germline, CDR1 SGHTA and CDR2 FQGTGA. Trimming shortened V by 2 bases and J by 3 bases, and 10 bases separated the two germline ends. This CDR3 region has 15 residues. The CDR3 DNA reads TGTGCCAGCAGCTTAGGTGGGAGCCCTAATGAAAAACTGTTTTTT. It codes for CASSLGGSPNEKLFF.

The chain carries TRBV6-1 and TRBJ2-7; the D gene is possibly TRBD1 (6 bases). Deletions cut 10 bases from V and 3 bases from J, with 19 bases between. Germline V gene data show CDR1 as MNHNS and CDR2 as SASEGT. This CDR3 is built from 14 residues. This CDR3 reads CATLDGTYFYEQYF. The CDR3 DNA sequence: TGTGCCACCCTCGACGGGACATACTTCTACGAGCAGTACTTC.

This chain connects TRBV6-1 to TRBJ2-5; TRBD1 matches at 9 bases. After removal of 2 bases from V and 0 bases from J, the junction contained 7 bases not matched to a gene. The CDR3 covers 17 residues. Germline CDR1 and CDR2: MNHNS and SASEGT. The CDR3 loop reads CASSEPPGTGYQETQYF. DNA for the CDR3: TGTGCCAGCAGTGAACCCCCCGGGACAGGGTACCAAGAGACCCAGTACTTC.

The V call is TRBV6-6, the J call TRBJ1-6; no clear D gene. From germline, CDR1 is MNHNY and CDR2 SVGAGI (reference sequence). This CDR3 contains 14 residues. Trimming pared 7 bases from V and 6 bases from J, leaving 13 bases between. This CDR3 reads CASTFLAGNSPLHF. The CDR3 nucleotides read TGTGCCAGCACCTTTCTGGCTGGTAATTCACCCCTCCACTTT.

V and J are TRBV10-1 and TRBJ2-1; D is tentatively TRBD1 or TRBD2 (5 bases each). Germline lookup yields CDR1 WNHNN and CDR2 SYGVQD (reference sequence). The CDR3 length is 11 residues. V lost 5 bases to trimming and J lost 9 bases, with 8 bases between them. The CDR3 coding sequence is TGCGCCAGCAGTCGGGGCGGTGAGCAGTTCTTC. This translates into CASSRGGEQFF.

The chain employs TRBV6-6 and TRBJ2-2; D unresolved. Germline CDR1 and CDR2: MNHNY and SVGAGI (reference sequence). This CDR3 comprises 14 residues. Trimming cost V 6 bases and J 4 bases, with 12 bases left between them. The CDR3 DNA is TGTGCCAGCAGCTACCAACGATCCACCGGGGAGCTGTTTTTT. Translation gives CASSYQRSTGELFF.

This chain links TRBV7-8 with TRBJ2-1, with D possibly matching TRBD1 (5 bases). CDR1 SGHVS and CDR2 FQNEAQ come from the germline V gene. This CDR3 has 15 amino acids. Trimming stripped 1 base from V and 8 bases from J, with 15 bases between. The CDR3 loop reads CASSLGQGHGDEQFF. CDR3 nucleotides: TGTGCCAGCAGCTTAGGGCAGGGTCATGGGGATGAGCAGTTCTTC.

This clone has more than one count but fewer than ten. The gene calls are TRBV29-1 and TRBJ2-3; no clear D gene. Germline CDR1 SQVTM, CDR2 ANQGSEA. V lost 6 bases, J lost 6 bases, and 10 bases lay in between. The CDR3 sequence is 11 residues long. The CDR3 DNA follows: TGCAGCGTGTTCCATGCGGATACGCAGTATTTT. Translated: CSVFHADTQYF.

This clone has more than one count but fewer than ten. The chain links TRBV7-3 to TRBJ2-6; D unclear. CDR1 and CDR2 from the germline V gene are SGHTA and FQGTGA. This CDR3 has 14 amino acids. V lost 1 base to trimming and J lost 4 bases, with 5 bases between them. CDR3 loop: CASSLKSGANVLTF. The CDR3 nucleotides read TGTGCCAGCAGCTTAAAGTCGGGGGCCAACGTCCTGACTTTC.

This clone was counted between two and nine times. The chain has TRBV27 and TRBJ2-7; D not certain. This CDR3 has 12 residues. Trimming pared 6 bases from V and 10 bases from J, leaving 16 bases between. Germline V gene data show CDR1 as MNHEY and CDR2 as SMNVEV (reference sequence). The CDR3 spells CASSLDGTNQYF. In DNA form, the CDR3 reads TGTGCCAGCAGCCTGGACGGTACTAATCAGTACTTC.

This chain connects TRBV19 to TRBJ2-7; the match to TRBD2 covers 9 bases. The CDR3 has 16 residues. The V segment lost 5 bases and the J segment 1 base; nucleotides outside the gene matches: 9. Germline CDR1 reads LNHDA; CDR2 reads SQIVND (reference sequence). This CDR3 reads CASSGVAGVASYEQYF. The CDR3 DNA reads TGTGCCAGTAGTGGGGTAGCGGGGGTGGCTTCCTACGAGCAGTACTTC.

In this sample, this clone turned up a few times. CDR3 sequence (DNA): TGTGCCAGCAGCGTAGCTCTCGGGGGGGCGGGCTTAGCAGATACGCAGTATTTT. This sequence encodes CASSVALGGAGLADTQYF. The chain combines TRBV9 with TRBJ2-3; 8 nucleotides align to TRBD2. Unmatched junction bases numbered 13, after V lost 0 bases and J lost 4 bases. CDR3 size: 18 residues. CDR1 and CDR2 from the germline V gene are SGDLS and YYNGEE.

By sample fraction, this clone is medium-sized. This chain uses TRBV30 with TRBJ1-1; weak D call: TRBD1 (5 bases). Trimming shortened V by 0 bases and J by 11 bases, and 13 bases separated the two germline ends. The CDR3 sequence is 12 residues long. Germline CDR1 and CDR2: GTSNPN and SVGIG (reference sequence). The CDR3 bases are TGTGCCTGGAGTGTACGACAGTCGGGTGCTTTCTTT. Protein sequence: CAWSVRQSGAFF. Combining the CDR3 with reference TRBV30 and TRBJ1-1 gives the whole variable domain SQTIHQWPATLVQPVGSPLSLECTVEGTSNPNLYWYRQAAGRGLQLLFYSVGIGQISSEVPQNLSASRPQDRQFILSSKKLLLSDSGFYLCAWSVRQSGAFFGQGTRLTVV.

The V and J genes are TRBV7-2 and TRBJ2-2, with 7 bases lining up with TRBD1. V gave up 3 bases and J gave up 2 bases; unmatched junction bases: 3. Per the germline V gene, CDR1 is SGHTA and CDR2 is FQGNSA. This CDR3 has 15 amino acids. The CDR3 here is CASSFHRGNTGELFF. In nucleotides, the CDR3 is TGTGCCAGCAGCTTCCACAGGGGCAACACCGGGGAGCTGTTTTTT.

This chain links TRBV11-2 with TRBJ1-2, with 11 bases matching TRBD1. The junction had 12 bases not matched to a gene; V was cut back by 8 bases and J by 7 bases. The CDR3 runs 15 residues. Germline V gives CDR1 SGHAT, CDR2 FQNNGV. CDR3 in DNA: TGTGCCAGCGGCAATACCCCGGGACAGGGGGGTGGCTACACCTTC. Translated: CASGNTPGQGGGYTF.

This chain uses TRBV4-3 with TRBJ2-7; D is possibly TRBD2 (6 bases). Trimming removed 0 bases at V and 4 bases at J, with 13 bases between. The CDR3 consists of 15 residues. Germline assignment: CDR1 LGHNA and CDR2 YSLEER. The chain's CDR3 is CASSQDKWEAYEQYF. CDR3 sequence (DNA): TGCGCCAGCAGCCAAGACAAGTGGGAGGCGTACGAGCAGTACTTC.

CDR3 DNA sequence: TGTGCCAGCAGCTTAGCTACACAGGACCCCAATGGCTACACCTTC. Protein: CASSLATQDPNGYTF. The V and J genes are TRBV7-9 and TRBJ1-2, with D tentatively TRBD1 (5 bases). Trimming removed 0 bases from V and 6 bases from J, with 14 bases in between. This CDR3 comprises 15 residues. The germline V gene encodes CDR1 SEHNR and CDR2 FQNEAQ (reference sequence).

This chain uses TRBV7-7 with TRBJ2-2; TRBD2 matches at 11 bases. The V segment lost 5 bases and the J segment 5 bases; nucleotides outside the gene matches: 4. Germline V gives CDR1 SSHAT, CDR2 FNYEAQ (reference sequence). This CDR3 region has 15 residues. The DNA for the CDR3 is TGTGCCAGCAGCCCACTAGCGGGGGCTACCGGGGAGCTGTTTTTT. This sequence encodes CASSPLAGATGELFF.

In this sample, this clone is large (0.1 to 1%). At the DNA level, this CDR3 is encoded by other sequences in the same sample as well. The chain links TRBV5-1 to TRBJ2-1, with TRBD1 matching over 7 bases. V dropped 0 bases and J dropped 5; count of bases not matched to a gene: 5. The CDR3 is made up of 15 amino acids. The germline V gene encodes CDR1 SGHRS and CDR2 YFSETQ. Here the CDR3 DNA reads TGCGCCAGCAGCTTGGGACAGGGAGAACACAATGAGCAGTTCTTC. This gives the protein CASSLGQGEHNEQFF.

The V gene is TRBV6-1, the J gene TRBJ1-3; no reliable D call. The ends were cut back, 6 bases at V and 0 bases at J, with 6 bases in the middle. CDR1 and CDR2 from the germline V gene are MNHNS and SASEGT. The CDR3 is 13 residues long. The chain's CDR3 is CASRVNSGNTIYF. In DNA, the CDR3 is TGTGCCAGCAGAGTAAACTCTGGAAACACCATATATTTT.

The genes are TRBV11-3 and TRBJ2-2; D unclear. The V end was cut by 4 bases, the J end by 5 bases, with 8 bases between. The CDR3 totals 13 residues. The germline CDR1 and CDR2 sequences are SGHNT and YENEEA. The CDR3 DNA sequence: TGTGCCAGCAGCTCCGGTGGGACCGGGGAGCTGTTTTTT. Protein sequence: CASSSGGTGELFF.

This sequence joins TRBV5-1 and TRBJ2-1; D remains ambiguous. CDR1 and CDR2 from the germline V gene are SGHRS and YFSETQ. The V and J ends lost 0 bases and 0 bases respectively, with 10 bases between them. The CDR3 is made up of 16 amino acids. The CDR3 is CASSLDLPSSYNEQFF. CDR3 sequence (DNA): TGCGCCAGCAGCTTGGATCTCCCCAGCTCCTACAATGAGCAGTTCTTC. The complete variable domain, with remaining parts taken from reference TRBV5-1 and TRBJ2-1, reads KAGVTQTPRYLIKTRGQQVTLSCSPISGHRSVSWYQQTPGQGLQFLFEYFSETQRNKGNFPGRFSGRQFSNSRSEMNVSTLELGDSALYLCASSLDLPSSYNEQFFGPGTRLTVL.

This rearrangement joins TRBV6-9 to TRBJ2-7; 7 bases match TRBD1. The CDR3 covers 14 residues. Per the germline V gene, CDR1 is MNHGY and CDR2 is SVAAGI. The trim removed 4 bases at V and 3 bases at J, leaving 6 bases unmatched. CDR3 bases: TGTGCCAGCAGTTTCGCCGGGACAGACTACGAGCAGTACTTC. Translation: CASSFAGTDYEQYF.

J is TRBJ1-4 and V is TRBV4-1; weak D call: TRBD1 (5 bases). The germline CDR1 and CDR2 sequences are MGHRA and YSYEKL. This CDR3 has 16 amino acids. Trimming took 2 bases from V and 7 from J, leaving 17 bases between them. CDR3 residues: CASSQRAGGGGEKLFF. CDR3 DNA sequence: TGCGCCAGCAGCCAAAGGGCGGGGGGGGGTGGTGAAAAACTGTTTTTT.